This TCR beta chain is drawn from a study of beta chain features in type 1 diabetes. Overall study results and limits: Shorter TCRB CDR3s, moderately but significantly so, marked every one of the four CD4+ subsets in Type 1 diabetes patients.

Per the germline V gene, CDR1 is MDHEN and CDR2 is SYDVKM. The CDR3 extends over 12 amino acids. The V and J ends lost 3 bases and 7 bases respectively, with 9 bases between them. Every isolated RNA sample was fully reverse transcribed, so sequencing captured expressed TCRB transcripts. Libraries were prepared by immunoSEQ multiplex PCR; TCRdb keeps only in-frame clonotypes and omits some of them. The top ten hold around 0.011% of the sample, which has 250,000 to 300,000 clones, 20% to 25% seen once. For this clone: Its antigen is unknown.

This TCR came from a woman aged 30 to 39 with type 1 diabetes. The sequenced sample was naive CD4+ T cells from blood. V gene TRBV28 combines with J gene TRBJ1-1; D uncertain. The CDR3 DNA reads TGTGCCAGCAGTTTTCAACAGCTTGAAGCTTTCTTT. It is translated as CASSFQQLEAFF.